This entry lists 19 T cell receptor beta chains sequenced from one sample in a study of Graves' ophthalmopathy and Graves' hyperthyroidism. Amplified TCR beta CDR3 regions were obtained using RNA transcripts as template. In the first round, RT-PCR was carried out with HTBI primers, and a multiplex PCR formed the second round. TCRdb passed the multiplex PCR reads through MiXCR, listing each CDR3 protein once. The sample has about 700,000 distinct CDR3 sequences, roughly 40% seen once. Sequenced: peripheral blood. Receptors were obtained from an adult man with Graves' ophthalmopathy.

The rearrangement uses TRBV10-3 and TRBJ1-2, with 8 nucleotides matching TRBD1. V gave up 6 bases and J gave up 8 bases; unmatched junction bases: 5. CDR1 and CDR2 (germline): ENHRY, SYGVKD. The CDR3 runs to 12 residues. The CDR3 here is CAISGQGRGYTF. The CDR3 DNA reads TGTGCCATCAGCGGACAGGGACGGGGCTACACCTTC.

The CDR3 DNA reads TGTGCAAGGGACAGGCCTAACACTGAAGCTTTCTTT. This sequence encodes CARDRPNTEAFF. The chain carries TRBV19 and TRBJ1-1, with 8 bases fitting TRBD1. This CDR3 has 12 amino acids. From germline, CDR1 is LNHDA and CDR2 SQIVND (reference sequence).

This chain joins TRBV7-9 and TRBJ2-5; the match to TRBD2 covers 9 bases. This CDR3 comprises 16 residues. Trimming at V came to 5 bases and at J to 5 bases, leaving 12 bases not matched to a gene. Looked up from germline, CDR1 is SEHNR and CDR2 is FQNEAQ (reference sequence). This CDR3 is CASSPLGSGSGETQYF. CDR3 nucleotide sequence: TGTGCCAGCAGCCCTCTCGGTAGCGGGAGCGGGGAGACCCAGTACTTC.

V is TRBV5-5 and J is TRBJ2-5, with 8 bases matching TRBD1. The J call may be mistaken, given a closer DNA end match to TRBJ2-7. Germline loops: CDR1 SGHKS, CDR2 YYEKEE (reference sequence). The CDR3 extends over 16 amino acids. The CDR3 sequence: CASSLDTEQGAYEQYF. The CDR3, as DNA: TGTGCCAGCAGCTTAGATACGGAACAGGGGGCCTACGAGCAGTACTTC.

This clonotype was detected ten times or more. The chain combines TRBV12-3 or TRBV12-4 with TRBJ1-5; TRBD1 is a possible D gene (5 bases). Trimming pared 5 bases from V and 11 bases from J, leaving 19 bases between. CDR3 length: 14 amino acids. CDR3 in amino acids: CASSQQVGRGTQHF. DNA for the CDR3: TGTGCCAGCAGTCAACAGGTGGGCCGTGGGACCCAGCATTTT.

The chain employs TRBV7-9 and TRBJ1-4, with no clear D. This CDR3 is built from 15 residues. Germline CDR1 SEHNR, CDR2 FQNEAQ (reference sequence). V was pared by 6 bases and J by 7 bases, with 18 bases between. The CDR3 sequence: CASSFATRRFEKLFF. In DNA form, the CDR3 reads TGTGCCAGCAGTTTCGCGACAAGGCGCTTTGAAAAACTGTTTTTT. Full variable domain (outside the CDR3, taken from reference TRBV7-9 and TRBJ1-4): DTGVSQNPRHKITKRGQNVTFRCDPISEHNRLYWYRQTLGQGPEFLTYFQNEAQLEKSRLLSDRFSAERPKGSFSTLEIQRTEQGDSAMYLCASSFATRRFEKLFFGSGTQLSVL.

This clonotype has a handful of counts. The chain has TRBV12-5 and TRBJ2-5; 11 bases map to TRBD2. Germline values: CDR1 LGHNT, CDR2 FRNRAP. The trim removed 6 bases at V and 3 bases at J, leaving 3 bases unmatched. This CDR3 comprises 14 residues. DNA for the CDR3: TGTGCTAGTGGCGCGGGACTAGCGGAAGAGACCCAGTACTTC. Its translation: CASGAGLAEETQYF.

DNA for the CDR3: TGCAGTGCTAGACCCCTCCGGGGGAGGGGCACCGGGGAGCTGTTTTTT. This codes for CSARPLRGRGTGELFF. This chain links TRBV20-1 with TRBJ2-2; 7 bases line up with TRBD2. The CDR3 is 16 amino acids. V trimming: 2 bases; J trimming: 4 bases; junction bases outside the gene matches: 10. Per the germline V gene, CDR1 is DFQATT and CDR2 is SNEGSKA (reference sequence).

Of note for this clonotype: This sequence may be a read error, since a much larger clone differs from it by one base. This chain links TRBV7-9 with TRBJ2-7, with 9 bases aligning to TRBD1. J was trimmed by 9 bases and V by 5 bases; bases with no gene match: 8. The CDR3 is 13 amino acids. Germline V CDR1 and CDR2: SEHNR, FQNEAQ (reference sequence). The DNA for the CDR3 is TGTGCCAGCAGCCGGACAGGGGTTGGAGTGCAGTACTTC. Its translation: CASSRTGVGVQYF. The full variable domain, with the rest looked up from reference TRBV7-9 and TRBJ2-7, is DTGVSQNPRHKITKRGQNVTFRCDPISEHNRLYWYRQTLGQGPEFLTYFQNEAQLEKSRLLSDRFSAERPKGSFSTLEIQRTEQGDSAMYLCASSRTGVGVQYFGPGTRLTVT.

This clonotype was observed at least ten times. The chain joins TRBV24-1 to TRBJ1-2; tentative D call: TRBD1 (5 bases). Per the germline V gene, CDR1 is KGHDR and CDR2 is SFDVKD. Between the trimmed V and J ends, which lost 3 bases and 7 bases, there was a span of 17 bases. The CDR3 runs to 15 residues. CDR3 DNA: TGTGCCACCAGTGATGGGGACGCCGTAAGAGGTGGCTACACCTTC. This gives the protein CATSDGDAVRGGYTF.

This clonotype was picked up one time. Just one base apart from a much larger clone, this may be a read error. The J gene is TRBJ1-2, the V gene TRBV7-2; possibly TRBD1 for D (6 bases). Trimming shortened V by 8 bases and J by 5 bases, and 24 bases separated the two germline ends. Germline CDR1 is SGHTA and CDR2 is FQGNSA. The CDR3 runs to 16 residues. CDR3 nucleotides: TGTGCCAGCGGCTCCCCCACAACAGGGACGCGGTATGGCTACACCTTC. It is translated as CASGSPTTGTRYGYTF.

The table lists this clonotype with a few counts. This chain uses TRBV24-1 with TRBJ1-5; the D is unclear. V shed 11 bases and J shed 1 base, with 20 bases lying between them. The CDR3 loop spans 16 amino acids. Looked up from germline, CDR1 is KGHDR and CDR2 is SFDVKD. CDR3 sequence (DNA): TGTGCCAGCAGGCCCCCGGGGAGGGAGAGCAATCAGCCCCAGCATTTT. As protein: CASRPPGRESNQPQHF.

The DNA of the CDR3 is TGCGCCAGCAGCATGGGACAGGGGGCGCGAAATACGCAGTATTTT. Translating it yields CASSMGQGARNTQYF. The genes are TRBV5-1 and TRBJ2-3; 12 positions match TRBD1. V was pared by 4 bases and J by 7 bases, with 7 bases of the junction left unmatched. Germline V lookup: CDR1 SGHRS, CDR2 YFSETQ. CDR3 length: 15 residues.

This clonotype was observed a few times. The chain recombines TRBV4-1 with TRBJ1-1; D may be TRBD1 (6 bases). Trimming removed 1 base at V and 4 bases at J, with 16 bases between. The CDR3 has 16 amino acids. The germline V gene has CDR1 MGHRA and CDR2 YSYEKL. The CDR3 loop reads CASSQVPSSGATEAFF. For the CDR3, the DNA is TGCGCCAGCAGCCAAGTCCCTTCCTCGGGGGCCACTGAAGCTTTCTTT.

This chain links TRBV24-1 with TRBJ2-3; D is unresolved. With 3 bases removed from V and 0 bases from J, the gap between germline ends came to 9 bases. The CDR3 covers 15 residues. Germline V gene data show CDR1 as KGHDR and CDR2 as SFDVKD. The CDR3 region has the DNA TGTGCCACCAGTGATGATCTTTCTAGCACAGATACGCAGTATTTT. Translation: CATSDDLSSTDTQYF.

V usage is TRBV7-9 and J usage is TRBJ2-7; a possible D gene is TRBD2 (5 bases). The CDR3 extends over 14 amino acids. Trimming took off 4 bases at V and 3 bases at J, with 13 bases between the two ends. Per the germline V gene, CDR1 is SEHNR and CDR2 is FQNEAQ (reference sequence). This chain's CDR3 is CASSSSGLNYEQYF. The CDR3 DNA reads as TGTGCCAGCAGCTCTTCCGGACTGAACTACGAGCAGTACTTC.

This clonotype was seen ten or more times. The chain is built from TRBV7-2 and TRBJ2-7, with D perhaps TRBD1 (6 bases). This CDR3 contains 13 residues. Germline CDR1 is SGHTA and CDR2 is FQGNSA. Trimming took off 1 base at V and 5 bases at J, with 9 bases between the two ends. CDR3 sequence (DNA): TGTGCCAGCAGCTTAGATAAGGGGGACGAGCAGTACTTC. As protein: CASSLDKGDEQYF.

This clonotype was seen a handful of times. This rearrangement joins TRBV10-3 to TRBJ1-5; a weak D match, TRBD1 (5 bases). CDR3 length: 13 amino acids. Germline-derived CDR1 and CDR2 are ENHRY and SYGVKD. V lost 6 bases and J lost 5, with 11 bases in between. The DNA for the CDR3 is TGTGCCATCAGGGGGGGGGGGGATCAGCCCCAGCATTTT. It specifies CAIRGGGDQPQHF.

The CDR3 is CASSPPWGTDQPQHF. The CDR3 DNA reads TGTGCCAGCAGTCCCCCCTGGGGCACGGATCAGCCCCAGCATTTT. The V call is TRBV28, the J call TRBJ1-5; weak D call: TRBD1 (5 bases). The CDR3 is 15 residues long. Germline-derived CDR1 and CDR2 are MDHEN and SYDVKM. Trimming shortened V by 5 bases and J by 5 bases, and 16 bases separated the two germline ends.